The 29 T cell receptor beta chains below all came from one sample that was sequenced in a study of cytomegalovirus exposure and HLA in healthy donors. In the PCR, 60 Vbeta and 13 Jbeta primers were used. Sequencing was performed with immunoSEQ multiplex PCR; in TCRdb, only in-frame clones are kept and a portion is missing. The repertoire includes 90,000 to 140,000 clones, 75% to 85% of them detected once, and 5% to 6.5% sits in the top ten. Sequenced sample: PBMCs. These receptors were taken from a man aged 18 to 30 in good health and CMV-seronegative.

The chain is built from TRBV5-1 and TRBJ2-3, with 9 bases identical to TRBD2. Germline CDR1 SGHRS, CDR2 YFSETQ. Germline trimming cut 2 bases from V and 2 bases from J; bases unmatched to any gene: 6. The CDR3 length is 16 residues. The CDR3 nucleotides are TGCGCCAGCAGCTTATCCCTAGCGGGATCCACAGATACGCAGTATTTT. It codes for CASSLSLAGSTDTQYF. Complete variable domain (other parts from reference TRBV5-1 and TRBJ2-3): KAGVTQTPRYLIKTRGQQVTLSCSPISGHRSVSWYQQTPGQGLQFLFEYFSETQRNKGNFPGRFSGRQFSNSRSEMNVSTLELGDSALYLCASSLSLAGSTDTQYFGPGTRLTVL.

In the case of this clone: Other DNA sequences of this sample code for an identical CDR3. The rearrangement uses TRBV5-4 and TRBJ2-7; 11 nucleotides agree with TRBD2. Looked up from germline, CDR1 is SGHNT and CDR2 is YYREEE (reference sequence). The CDR3 is 12 residues long. The J segment lost 6 bases and the V segment lost 6 bases, leaving 2 bases of the junction unmatched. CDR3 sequence reads: CASTLAGGEQYF. The CDR3 DNA reads as TGTGCCAGCACCCTAGCGGGAGGCGAGCAGTACTTC. Full variable domain (remainder filled in from reference TRBV5-4 and TRBJ2-7): ETGVTQSPTHLIKTRGQQVTLRCSSQSGHNTVSWYQQALGQGPQFIFQYYREEENGRGNFPPRFSGLQFPNYSSELNVNALELDDSALYLCASTLAGGEQYFGPGTRLTVT.

The chain combines TRBV27 with TRBJ1-1, with unresolved D. There are 14 residues in the CDR3. Trimming stripped 7 bases from V and 1 base from J, with 13 bases between. Germline V gene sequence: CDR1 MNHEY, CDR2 SMNVEV (reference sequence). The CDR3 protein is CASTWRDWNTEAFF. The CDR3 DNA sequence: TGTGCCAGCACCTGGAGGGATTGGAACACTGAAGCTTTCTTT.

The chain combines TRBV30 with TRBJ1-2; no clear D gene. Trimming shortened V by 5 bases and J by 4 bases, and 26 bases separated the two germline ends. Germline V CDR1 and CDR2: GTSNPN, SVGIG (reference sequence). The CDR3 loop spans 17 amino acids. The CDR3 sequence is CAWAKRAGGYPAYGYTF. CDR3 sequence (DNA): TGTGCCTGGGCGAAAAGGGCTGGAGGATACCCCGCCTATGGCTACACCTTC.

The chain joins TRBV21-1 to TRBJ2-5; the table's D call TRBD1 went unverified against the DNA. TRBV21-1 is termed a pseudogene. There are 12 residues in the CDR3. DNA for the CDR3: TGTGCCAGCGGAATCTGCAGGGAGACCCAGTACTTC. Amino acid sequence: CASGICRETQYF.

This clone has a handful of counts. The rearrangement uses TRBV28 and TRBJ1-1; D not certain. The germline gives CDR1 MDHEN, CDR2 SYDVKM. This CDR3 comprises 13 residues. V was cut by 8 bases and J by 0 bases, with 10 bases left in between. The CDR3 protein is CASQVLVNTEAFF. CDR3 DNA sequence: TGTGCCAGCCAGGTCCTTGTGAACACTGAAGCTTTCTTT.

The chain recombines TRBV28 with TRBJ1-5; TRBD1 matches at 7 bases. V lost 3 bases and J lost 1; bases outside the gene matches: 3. The CDR3 totals 15 residues. Germline V gene lookup returns CDR1 MDHEN and CDR2 SYDVKM. This chain's CDR3 is CASSFNRGSNQPQHF. The CDR3 DNA reads TGTGCCAGCAGTTTCAACAGGGGCAGCAATCAGCCCCAGCATTTT. Full variable domain (rest looked up from reference TRBV28 and TRBJ1-5): DVKVTQSSRYLVKRTGEKVFLECVQDMDHENMFWYRQDPGLGLRLIYFSYDVKMKEKGDIPEGYSVSREKKERFSLILESASTNQTSMYLCASSFNRGSNQPQHFGDGTRLSIL.

The rearrangement joins TRBV7-2 to TRBJ1-1; D gene uncertain. The CDR3 has 14 residues. Trimming left V 5 bases short and J 0 bases short, with 10 bases between. Germline values: CDR1 SGHTA, CDR2 FQGNSA. CDR3 amino acids: CASSGTDMNTEAFF. CDR3 sequence (DNA): TGTGCCAGCAGCGGTACAGATATGAACACTGAAGCTTTCTTT.

This chain uses TRBV29-1 with TRBJ2-1; 8 nucleotides align to TRBD1. CDR1 SQVTM and CDR2 ANQGSEA come from the germline V gene. The J segment lost 3 bases and the V segment lost 7 bases, leaving 5 bases of the junction unmatched. The CDR3 has 13 residues. The CDR3: CSGGQANYNEQFF. The CDR3 DNA reads as TGCAGCGGGGGACAGGCCAACTACAATGAGCAGTTCTTC.

The chain combines TRBV7-6 with TRBJ2-7; 10 positions match TRBD2. Germline values: CDR1 SGHVS, CDR2 FNYEAQ. The CDR3 length is 19 residues. Germline trimming cut 5 bases from V and 2 bases from J; bases unmatched to any gene: 18. CDR3 nucleotide sequence: TGTGCCAGCAGCGCCTTTTTTTCGGGAACCGGGACTAGCGCCTACGAGCAGTACTTC. Its translation is CASSAFFSGTGTSAYEQYF.

This chain connects TRBV5-1 to TRBJ2-5; 7 nucleotides line up with TRBD1. The CDR3 runs 15 residues. V was pared by 1 base and J by 4 bases, with 7 bases of the junction left unmatched. Germline V gives CDR1 SGHRS, CDR2 YFSETQ. CDR3 protein: CASSLTGTERETQYF. CDR3 in DNA: TGCGCCAGCAGCTTGACCGGGACAGAGAGAGAGACCCAGTACTTC.

This clone showed up just a few times. The rearrangement links TRBV5-1 to TRBJ2-7, with D possibly matching TRBD2 (5 bases). Trimming removed 0 bases at V and 2 bases at J, with 9 bases between. CDR3 length: 14 residues. Per germline, CDR1 SGHRS and CDR2 YFSETQ. CDR3 amino acids: CASSLATGTYEQYF. As DNA, the CDR3 is TGCGCCAGCAGCTTGGCGACGGGAACCTACGAGCAGTACTTC. Looking up the rest from reference TRBV5-1 and TRBJ2-7 gives the full variable domain: KAGVTQTPRYLIKTRGQQVTLSCSPISGHRSVSWYQQTPGQGLQFLFEYFSETQRNKGNFPGRFSGRQFSNSRSEMNVSTLELGDSALYLCASSLATGTYEQYFGPGTRLTVT.

This clone has more than one count but fewer than ten. This rearrangement joins TRBV7-7 to TRBJ2-7; 9 nucleotides match TRBD2. V gave up 1 base and J gave up 4 bases; unmatched junction bases: 5. Germline V lookup: CDR1 SSHAT, CDR2 FNYEAQ (reference sequence). The CDR3 is 15 amino acids. The CDR3 reads CASSLGPSGTYEQYF. In DNA form, the CDR3 reads TGTGCCAGCAGCTTAGGCCCTAGCGGGACTTACGAGCAGTACTTC.

The chain has TRBV4-3 and TRBJ2-2; D possibly corresponds to TRBD2 (6 bases). The CDR3 covers 16 residues. Germline V lookup: CDR1 LGHNA, CDR2 YSLEER. Between the trimmed V and J ends, which lost 1 base and 2 bases, there was a span of 11 bases. The CDR3 loop is CASSQVARGNTGELFF. CDR3 DNA: TGCGCCAGCAGCCAAGTCGCGCGGGGAAACACCGGGGAGCTGTTTTTT.

The V call is TRBV19, the J call TRBJ2-1, with 8 bases identical to TRBD2. Germline values: CDR1 LNHDA, CDR2 SQIVND (reference sequence). Trimming cost V 1 base and J 7 bases; bases outside gene matches: 12. The CDR3 has 17 amino acids. CDR3 in amino acids: CASSIGWREVSFNEQFF. CDR3 nucleotides: TGTGCCAGTAGTATAGGGTGGCGGGAGGTGTCCTTTAATGAGCAGTTCTTC.

Of note for this clone: The same CDR3 can be traced to other DNA sequences in this sample. The gene calls are TRBV27 and TRBJ2-7; 12 bases are a match to TRBD2. Trimming cost V 2 bases and J 4 bases; bases outside gene matches: 6. Germline CDR1 is MNHEY and CDR2 is SMNVEV (reference sequence). This CDR3 has 16 residues. CDR3 sequence: CASSLVLAGGSYEQYF. The CDR3 DNA reads as TGTGCCAGCAGTTTAGTGCTAGCGGGAGGGTCGTACGAGCAGTACTTC.

This chain links TRBV4-1 with TRBJ1-6, with TRBD1 matching over 9 bases. The germline V gene has CDR1 MGHRA and CDR2 YSYEKL. V trimming: 4 bases; J trimming: 6 bases; junction bases outside the gene matches: 10. CDR3 length equals 17 residues. The CDR3 sequence: CASSREGGQGRNSPLHF. DNA for the CDR3: TGCGCCAGCAGCCGAGAAGGAGGACAGGGGCGTAATTCACCCCTCCACTTT.

The chain has TRBV5-1 and TRBJ2-7, with TRBD1 as a possible D gene (6 bases). V lost 4 bases and J 3 bases, leaving 14 bases between the germline ends. This CDR3 spans 14 amino acids. CDR1 is SGHRS, CDR2 YFSETQ, per germline. This CDR3 reads CASSLGGGNYEQYF. CDR3 coding DNA: TGCGCCAGCAGCCTCGGTGGGGGCAACTACGAGCAGTACTTC.

This chain connects TRBV7-2 to TRBJ2-7, with TRBD2 matching over 9 bases. V lost 5 bases, J lost 5 bases, and 4 bases stayed unmatched. The CDR3 contains 13 residues. CDR1 and CDR2 (germline): SGHTA, FQGNSA. This CDR3 reads CASSGGRADEQYF. The CDR3 DNA sequence: TGTGCCAGCAGCGGCGGGAGGGCAGACGAGCAGTACTTC.

The genes are TRBV9 and TRBJ2-1, with D maybe TRBD2 (5 bases). The length of the CDR3 is 18 residues. Trimming took off 0 bases at V and 7 bases at J, with 23 bases between the two ends. The germline V gene encodes CDR1 SGDLS and CDR2 YYNGEE. CDR3 sequence (DNA): TGTGCCAGCAGCGTAGCTTTTGGGCGGAGCGGCGTCAGAAATGAGCAGTTCTTC. Protein: CASSVAFGRSGVRNEQFF.

The V call is TRBV28, the J call TRBJ1-1; TRBD1 matches at 7 bases. The CDR3 loop spans 15 amino acids. V lost 6 bases and J lost 1; bases outside the gene matches: 8. Germline-derived CDR1 and CDR2 are MDHEN and SYDVKM. This chain's CDR3 is CASSPPDRSNTEAFF. The CDR3 DNA reads as TGTGCCAGCAGCCCCCCGGACAGGTCGAACACTGAAGCTTTCTTT.

Only a few counts were recorded for this clone. The chain recombines TRBV6-5 with TRBJ1-1; TRBD1 aligns across 7 bases. V lost 6 bases to trimming and J lost 7 bases; unmatched junction nucleotides: 11. Germline V gives CDR1 MNHEY, CDR2 SVGAGI. The CDR3 covers 14 residues. Here the CDR3 reads CASSSHTQGNEAFF. The CDR3 DNA follows: TGTGCCAGCAGCTCTCATACACAGGGGAATGAAGCTTTCTTT.

The chain carries TRBV7-6 and TRBJ2-5, with a possible D match to TRBD2 (7 bases). The germline gives CDR1 SGHVS, CDR2 FNYEAQ. CDR3 length equals 17 residues. The V and J ends lost 5 bases and 0 bases respectively, with 19 bases between them. The chain's CDR3 is CASSPVMGGRYQETQYF. The DNA for the CDR3 is TGTGCCAGCAGCCCCGTTATGGGGGGGCGGTACCAAGAGACCCAGTACTTC.

V is TRBV4-1 and J is TRBJ1-2, with 11 bases lining up with TRBD1. This CDR3 comprises 15 residues. Germline values: CDR1 MGHRA, CDR2 YSYEKL. Trimming removed 1 base from V and 7 bases from J; junction bases left unmatched: 5. The CDR3: CASSQGGGQGAGYTF. In nucleotides, the CDR3 is TGCGCCAGCAGCCAAGGGGGTGGACAGGGGGCTGGCTACACCTTC.

To note about this clone: One end of the junction does not line up with germline, which may come from a read error. This sequence joins TRBV27 and TRBJ2-1; possibly TRBD2 for D (6 bases). Per the germline V gene, CDR1 is MNHEY and CDR2 is SMNVEV (reference sequence). This CDR3 is built from 11 residues. The CDR3 is CASRGGLPQLF. Written as DNA, the CDR3 is TGTGCCAGCAGGGGGGGATTACCCCAGCTCTTC.

The chain has TRBV11-2 and TRBJ2-1; the match to TRBD2 covers 9 bases. Germline V gene data show CDR1 as SGHAT and CDR2 as FQNNGV. The CDR3 consists of 16 residues. Unmatched junction bases numbered 13, after V lost 5 bases and J lost 8 bases. Written as DNA, the CDR3 is TGTGCCAGCAGCCCCCTCGAGGCGGGAGGGGCCGATGAGCAGTTCTTC. It codes for CASSPLEAGGADEQFF.

V gene TRBV7-3 combines with J gene TRBJ2-7; 8 bases map to TRBD1. CDR3 length: 14 residues. Germline V lookup: CDR1 SGHTA, CDR2 FQGTGA. Trimming took 8 bases from V and 2 from J; bases not matched to a gene: 8. This CDR3 is CASAHDRGTYEQYF. Here the CDR3 DNA reads TGTGCCAGCGCCCACGACAGGGGAACCTACGAGCAGTACTTC.

The V gene is TRBV4-1, the J gene TRBJ1-6; a possible D gene is TRBD1 (6 bases). V shed 5 bases and J shed 6 bases, with 14 bases lying between them. The CDR3 has 15 residues. Germline lookup yields CDR1 MGHRA and CDR2 YSYEKL. Here the CDR3 reads CASSGQTVTNSPLHF. The CDR3 bases are TGCGCCAGCAGCGGACAGACAGTTACTAATTCACCCCTCCACTTT.

This clone was counted once. V usage is TRBV13 and J usage is TRBJ2-2, with 9 bases fitting TRBD1. The germline CDR1 and CDR2 sequences are PRHDT and FYEKMQ (reference sequence). With 8 bases clipped from V and 1 base from J, the junction kept 2 bases outside the gene matches. This CDR3 contains 14 residues. CDR3 protein: CASGGQGNTGELFF. As DNA, the CDR3 is TGTGCCAGCGGGGGACAGGGGAACACCGGGGAGCTGTTTTTT.